Shown below are 32 T cell receptor beta chains from a single sample sequenced in a study of T cells in Graves' hyperthyroidism and ophthalmopathy. It was RNA transcripts that yielded the amplified TCR beta CDR3 regions. The HTBI primer set drove a first-round RT-PCR of the TCR CDR3. One entry per CDR3 protein, called by TCRdb with MiXCR from the multiplex PCR reads. The sample contains about 600,000 distinct CDR3 sequences, roughly 15% of which appear only once. What was sequenced was blood. The receptors originated from a woman in her 40s with Graves' ophthalmopathy.

This clonotype was seen a few times. The chain is built from TRBV7-2 and TRBJ2-2, with TRBD2 identical over 13 bases. V shed 5 bases, J shed 3 bases, and the junction held 9 bases outside the gene matches. Germline lookup yields CDR1 SGHTA and CDR2 FQGNSA. The CDR3 is made up of 18 amino acids. The CDR3 spells CASSPQGLAGRHTGELFF. CDR3 nucleotides: TGTGCCAGCAGCCCCCAGGGACTAGCGGGGCGTCACACCGGGGAGCTGTTTTTT.

The sample holds a few counts of this clonotype. J is TRBJ2-2 and V is TRBV12-3 or TRBV12-4; D is possibly TRBD1 or TRBD2 (6 bases each). This CDR3 is 15 amino acids long. The V end was cut by 8 bases, the J end by 4 bases, with 17 bases between. The CDR3 nucleotides are TGTGCCAGCTACCTAGGGGGGCGAAGCACCGGGGAGCTGTTTTTT. The encoded protein is CASYLGGRSTGELFF.

Ten or more counts support this clonotype. This rearrangement joins TRBV2 to TRBJ2-3; 7 bases are shared with TRBD1. The trim removed 8 bases at V and 11 bases at J, leaving 10 bases unmatched. The CDR3 spans 12 residues. Germline CDR1 is SNHLY and CDR2 is FYNNEI. The CDR3 DNA reads as TGTGCCAGCCTCGACAGGGCATCTGAGCAGTATTTT. It translates to CASLDRASEQYF.

This clonotype was seen at least ten times. The chain has TRBV5-5 and TRBJ2-2; a weak D match, TRBD1 (6 bases). Germline CDR1 is SGHKS and CDR2 is YYEKEE (reference sequence). V gave up 4 bases and J gave up 1 base, with 11 bases separating them. CDR3 length: 15 amino acids. The CDR3 sequence: CASSRTVLNTGELFF. The CDR3 nucleotides read TGTGCCAGCAGCCGGACAGTCTTGAACACCGGGGAGCTGTTTTTT.

This clonotype turned up a few times. This chain uses TRBV20-1 with TRBJ1-4; no clear D gene. Between the trimmed V and J ends, which lost 5 bases and 4 bases, there was a span of 8 bases. The length of the CDR3 is 12 residues. CDR1 DFQATT and CDR2 SNEGSKA come from the germline V gene (reference sequence). In DNA form, the CDR3 reads TGCAGTGCTCCGGGTCTTAATGAAAAACTGTTTTTT. Translating gives CSAPGLNEKLFF.

This clonotype was picked up many times. The chain recombines TRBV18 with TRBJ2-1, with 7 positions matching TRBD2. In germline, CDR1 is KGHSH, CDR2 LQKENI. The CDR3 sequence is 14 residues long. V lost 5 bases, J lost 6 bases, and 7 bases stayed unmatched. This CDR3 reads CASSAGLTGNEQFF. The DNA for the CDR3 is TGTGCCAGCTCAGCGGGACTAACAGGCAATGAGCAGTTCTTC.

This clonotype was counted at least ten times. CDR3 in DNA: TGTGCCTGGACGCCGGACAGGGGCCGGAATTCACCCCTCCACTTT. This codes for CAWTPDRGRNSPLHF. The V and J genes are TRBV30 and TRBJ1-6; TRBD1 aligns across 9 bases. CDR1 is GTSNPN, CDR2 SVGIG, per germline (reference sequence). This CDR3 is built from 15 residues. V lost 4 bases and J lost 7; bases outside the gene matches: 8.

This clonotype was counted at least ten times. V and J are TRBV27 and TRBJ2-7; the D is unclear. The V end lost 6 bases, the J end lost 6 bases, and 15 bases lay between the germline ends. The CDR3 loop spans 13 amino acids. Per the germline V gene, CDR1 is MNHEY and CDR2 is SMNVEV (reference sequence). The CDR3: CASSLYLLGEQYF. In DNA form, the CDR3 reads TGTGCCAGCAGCCTCTACCTACTTGGCGAGCAGTACTTC.

This chain links TRBV3-1 with TRBJ2-1; D uncertain. The CDR3 runs to 16 residues. Trimming cost V 1 base and J 7 bases, with 17 bases left between them. Germline V gives CDR1 LGHDT, CDR2 YNNKEL (reference sequence). In nucleotides, the CDR3 is TGTGCCAGCAGCCAAGGGTCTGGTATGGGTTTTAATGAGCAGTTCTTC. Translating it yields CASSQGSGMGFNEQFF.

V usage is TRBV5-6 and J usage is TRBJ1-1; maybe TRBD1 (5 bases). CDR3 length: 14 residues. Germline assignment: CDR1 SGHDT and CDR2 YYEEEE. V lost 1 base and J lost 6, with 13 bases in between. In DNA, the CDR3 is TGTGCCAGCAGCTTGAGGGGTCCGAGTCCTGAAGCTTTCTTT. This translates into CASSLRGPSPEAFF.

This clonotype was detected many times. V usage is TRBV3-1 and J usage is TRBJ1-2; maybe TRBD1 (6 bases). The V gene's germline CDR1 is LGHDT and CDR2 YNNKEL (reference sequence). V gave up 6 bases and J gave up 3 bases, with 11 bases separating them. The CDR3 is made up of 13 amino acids. The CDR3 spells CASSHGQHYGYTF. The CDR3 bases are TGTGCCAGCAGTCATGGACAGCACTATGGCTACACCTTC.

This clonotype appeared many times. V and J are TRBV2 and TRBJ2-1; 9 bases are a match to TRBD1. The trim removed 4 bases at V and 5 bases at J, leaving 3 bases unmatched. The CDR3 runs 14 residues. CDR1 is SNHLY, CDR2 FYNNEI, per germline. CDR3 residues: CASSGRTGDNEQFF. DNA for the CDR3: TGTGCCAGCAGTGGCCGGACAGGGGACAATGAGCAGTTCTTC.

In its sample, this clonotype was seen once. The rearrangement links TRBV11-2 to TRBJ2-7; 7 positions agree with TRBD2. This CDR3 spans 15 amino acids. Trimming took 2 bases from V and 4 from J; bases not matched to a gene: 8. Germline values: CDR1 SGHAT, CDR2 FQNNGV. The CDR3 nucleotides read TGTGCCAGCAGCTTACACGGGGGGAGAGGGTACGAGCAGTACTTC. It specifies CASSLHGGRGYEQYF.

This clonotype was counted at least ten times. V and J are TRBV7-9 and TRBJ2-6, with D perhaps being TRBD1 or TRBD2 (5 bases each). This CDR3 is built from 16 residues. Trimming removed 4 bases from V and 4 bases from J, with 14 bases in between. The V gene's germline CDR1 is SEHNR and CDR2 FQNEAQ (reference sequence). CDR3 residues: CASSSPGTVGANVLTF. Written as DNA, the CDR3 is TGTGCCAGCAGCTCACCAGGGACGGTGGGGGCCAACGTCCTGACTTTC.

This clonotype has at least ten counts. The V gene is TRBV18, the J gene TRBJ1-3; 7 bases line up with TRBD1. The CDR3 is 16 amino acids. With 4 bases clipped from V and 0 bases from J, the junction kept 6 bases outside the gene matches. Germline V gene lookup returns CDR1 KGHSH and CDR2 LQKENI. The CDR3 region has the DNA TGTGCCAGCTCACTGGGACAGCCCGCCTCTGGAAACACCATATATTTT. Protein sequence: CASSLGQPASGNTIYF.

The table lists this clonotype with many counts. The chain links TRBV29-1 to TRBJ2-2; D is perhaps TRBD1 (6 bases). The germline gives CDR1 SQVTM, CDR2 ANQGSEA. The ends were cut back, 3 bases at V and 8 bases at J, with 16 bases in the middle. The CDR3 has 14 amino acids. The CDR3 DNA sequence: TGCAGCGTTGAGACTACAGGGCTGACGGGGGAGCTGTTTTTT. Protein: CSVETTGLTGELFF.

V and J are TRBV20-1 and TRBJ2-3, with D tentatively TRBD2 (6 bases). V gave up 0 bases and J gave up 0 bases, with 13 bases separating them. Looked up from germline, CDR1 is DFQATT and CDR2 is SNEGSKA (reference sequence). The CDR3 runs to 16 residues. This CDR3 is CSARDWDWGSTDTQYF. For the CDR3, the DNA is TGCAGTGCTAGAGATTGGGACTGGGGGAGCACAGATACGCAGTATTTT.

The genes are TRBV29-1 and TRBJ2-1; D remains unclear. The CDR3 sequence is 13 residues long. Per germline, CDR1 SQVTM and CDR2 ANQGSEA. V shed 4 bases and J shed 5 bases, with 12 bases lying between them. CDR3 in DNA: TGCAGCGTTGTGATCAGCCCCCACAATGAGCAGTTCTTC. Translation gives CSVVISPHNEQFF.

This clonotype was seen only once. V is TRBV7-9 and J is TRBJ1-4; possible D gene TRBD1, 5 bases. With 3 bases removed from V and 8 bases from J, the gap between germline ends came to 13 bases. CDR1 is SEHNR, CDR2 FQNEAQ, per germline (reference sequence). The CDR3 is made up of 14 amino acids. The CDR3 is CASSLDTYEEKLFF. For the CDR3, the DNA is TGTGCCAGCAGCTTGGACACGTACGAAGAAAAACTGTTTTTT.

J is TRBJ1-5 and V is TRBV19; D might be TRBD1 (5 bases). Germline V gives CDR1 LNHDA, CDR2 SQIVND (reference sequence). V shed 6 bases and J shed 0 bases, with 18 bases lying between them. The CDR3 is made up of 17 amino acids. CDR3 nucleotide sequence: TGTGCCAGTAGGGAGCTCGTAAGGGGCGATAGCAATCAGCCCCAGCATTTT. Translation: CASRELVRGDSNQPQHF.

The table lists this clonotype with a few counts. This chain connects TRBV18 to TRBJ1-6; D may be TRBD1 (5 bases). V was cut by 2 bases and J by 4 bases, with 15 bases left in between. Germline-derived CDR1 and CDR2 are KGHSH and LQKENI. This CDR3 comprises 17 residues. This chain's CDR3 is CASSPTRQSLYNSPLHF. For the CDR3, the DNA is TGTGCCAGCTCACCAACGAGACAGTCCCTATATAATTCACCCCTCCACTTT.

Concerning this clonotype itself: A single base separates this from a much larger clone, so it may be a read error. This chain's CDR3 is CASRGMAGAVGGQFF. The CDR3 DNA reads TGTGCCAGCAGGGGGATGGCGGGGGCTGTCGGTGGGCAGTTCTTC. The V and J genes are TRBV2 and TRBJ2-1; D might be TRBD2 (7 bases). CDR1 SNHLY and CDR2 FYNNEI come from the germline V gene. V shed 6 bases and J shed 12 bases, with 24 bases lying between them. This CDR3 comprises 15 residues.

At least ten counts were recorded for this clonotype. The chain employs TRBV3-1 and TRBJ1-2; weak D call: TRBD1 (5 bases). This CDR3 has 15 residues. CDR1 is LGHDT, CDR2 YNNKEL, per germline (reference sequence). Trimming took 0 bases from V and 4 from J, leaving 12 bases between them. CDR3 residues: CASSQEWQGGYGYTF. CDR3 bases: TGTGCCAGCAGCCAAGAATGGCAGGGAGGCTATGGCTACACCTTC.

V usage is TRBV11-2 and J usage is TRBJ1-3, with D uncertain. V lost 3 bases to trimming and J lost 2 bases, with 17 bases between them. Germline V gene lookup returns CDR1 SGHAT and CDR2 FQNNGV. The CDR3 totals 17 residues. The CDR3 is CASSFEPYGGPGNTIYF. CDR3 coding DNA: TGTGCCAGCAGCTTTGAACCATACGGTGGGCCTGGAAACACCATATATTTT.

This clonotype was seen at least ten times. The V gene is TRBV7-9, the J gene TRBJ1-2, with 10 bases aligning to TRBD1. Germline CDR1 and CDR2: SEHNR and FQNEAQ (reference sequence). This CDR3 contains 17 residues. V shed 1 base, J shed 2 bases, and the junction held 7 bases outside the gene matches. The DNA for the CDR3 is TGTGCCAGCAGCTTAGGACAGGGGGCGGGCGACAACTATGGCTACACCTTC. Translating it yields CASSLGQGAGDNYGYTF.

This clonotype was found a few times. In DNA, the CDR3 is TGTGCCAGCAGCCCTCTCTGGGGTACTGGGGCCAACGTCCTGACTTTC. Translated: CASSPLWGTGANVLTF. This sequence joins TRBV9 and TRBJ2-6, with D uncertain. This CDR3 spans 16 amino acids. CDR1 is SGDLS and CDR2 is YYNGEE in the germline V gene. Trimming cost V 4 bases and J 2 bases, with 13 bases left between them.

This clonotype was recorded many times. This chain uses TRBV6-1 with TRBJ1-1; 9 nucleotides agree with TRBD1. V was clipped by 5 bases and J by 11 bases; unmatched bases: 6. The germline gives CDR1 MNHNS, CDR2 SASEGT. The CDR3 has 12 amino acids. CDR3 in amino acids: CASSSGQGLAFF. The CDR3 DNA reads as TGTGCCAGCAGTTCGGGACAGGGTTTGGCTTTCTTT.

This clonotype was picked up many times. This chain uses TRBV11-1 with TRBJ2-5; weak D call: TRBD2 (5 bases). The CDR3 sequence is 13 residues long. V shed 5 bases and J shed 2 bases, with 9 bases lying between them. The germline gives CDR1 SGHAT, CDR2 FQDESV (reference sequence). CDR3 DNA: TGTGCCAGCAGCCACGGGGAACAAGAGACCCAGTACTTC. This translates into CASSHGEQETQYF.

There are a few counts of this clonotype. The chain uses TRBV3-1 and TRBJ2-3; TRBD1 or TRBD2 may be the D gene (5 bases each). The CDR3 has 15 residues. Germline V lookup: CDR1 LGHDT, CDR2 YNNKEL (reference sequence). V shed 4 bases and J shed 0 bases, with 11 bases lying between them. The CDR3 DNA is TGTGCCAGCAGCCGACGGGACCGGAGCACAGATACGCAGTATTTT. This codes for CASSRRDRSTDTQYF.

The rearrangement joins TRBV6-4 to TRBJ1-5, with D maybe TRBD1 (6 bases). The CDR3 runs to 15 residues. The V end lost 6 bases, the J end lost 3 bases, and 15 bases lay between the germline ends. Germline CDR1 MRHNA, CDR2 SNTAGT. CDR3 in DNA: TGTGCCAGCAGGGTCCCGGGGGCCTACAATCAGCCCCAGCATTTT. It specifies CASRVPGAYNQPQHF.

This clonotype was detected only a few times. The CDR3 region has the DNA TGTGCCAGCAGTTTAATAGCCCTAAATGAGCAGTTCTTC. Protein: CASSLIALNEQFF. The chain employs TRBV11-2 and TRBJ2-1; no clear D gene. Looked up from germline, CDR1 is SGHAT and CDR2 is FQNNGV. This CDR3 has 13 amino acids. V was trimmed by 6 bases and J by 7 bases, leaving 13 bases between them.

This clonotype was seen only a few times. The chain uses TRBV4-1 and TRBJ1-2, with a possible D match to TRBD1 (5 bases). Germline V gene sequence: CDR1 MGHRA, CDR2 YSYEKL. With 0 bases removed from V and 8 bases from J, the gap between germline ends came to 19 bases. The CDR3 totals 16 residues. CDR3 DNA: TGCGCCAGCAGCCAAGACACCGGGACTCTCACGGGGGGCTACACCTTC. This encodes CASSQDTGTLTGGYTF.